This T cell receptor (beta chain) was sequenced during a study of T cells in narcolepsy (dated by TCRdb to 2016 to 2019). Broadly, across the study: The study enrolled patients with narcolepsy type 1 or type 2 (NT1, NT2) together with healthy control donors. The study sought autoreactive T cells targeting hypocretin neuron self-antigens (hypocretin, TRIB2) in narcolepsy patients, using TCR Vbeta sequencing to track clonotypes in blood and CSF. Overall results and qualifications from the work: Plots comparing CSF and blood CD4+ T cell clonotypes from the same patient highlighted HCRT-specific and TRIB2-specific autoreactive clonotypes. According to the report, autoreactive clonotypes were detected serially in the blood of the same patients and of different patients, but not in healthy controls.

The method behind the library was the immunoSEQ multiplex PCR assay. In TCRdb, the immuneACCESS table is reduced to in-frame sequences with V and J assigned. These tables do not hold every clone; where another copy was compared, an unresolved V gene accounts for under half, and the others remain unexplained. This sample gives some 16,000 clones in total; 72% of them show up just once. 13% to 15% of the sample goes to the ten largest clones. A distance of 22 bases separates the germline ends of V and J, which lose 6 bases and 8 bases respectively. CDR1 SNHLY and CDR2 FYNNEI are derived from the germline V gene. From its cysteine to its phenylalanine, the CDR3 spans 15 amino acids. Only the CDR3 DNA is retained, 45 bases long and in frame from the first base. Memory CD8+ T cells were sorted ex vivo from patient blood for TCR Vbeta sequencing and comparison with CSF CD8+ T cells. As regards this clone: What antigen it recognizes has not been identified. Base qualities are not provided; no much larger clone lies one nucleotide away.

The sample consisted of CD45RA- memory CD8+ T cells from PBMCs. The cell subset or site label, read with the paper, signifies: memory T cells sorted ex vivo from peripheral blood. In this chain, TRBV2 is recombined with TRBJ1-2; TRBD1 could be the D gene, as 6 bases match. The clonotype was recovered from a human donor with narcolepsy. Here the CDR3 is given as CASRPTQGRVIGYTF. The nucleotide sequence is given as TGTGCCAGCAGACCGACACAGGGTCGGGTGATAGGCTACACCTTC. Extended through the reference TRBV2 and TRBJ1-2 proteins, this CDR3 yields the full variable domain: EPEVTQTPSHQVTQMGQEVILRCVPISNHLYFYWYRQILGQKVEFLVSFYNNEISEKSEIFDDQFSVERPDGSNFTLKIRSTKLEDSAMYFCASRPTQGRVIGYTFGSGTRLTVV.